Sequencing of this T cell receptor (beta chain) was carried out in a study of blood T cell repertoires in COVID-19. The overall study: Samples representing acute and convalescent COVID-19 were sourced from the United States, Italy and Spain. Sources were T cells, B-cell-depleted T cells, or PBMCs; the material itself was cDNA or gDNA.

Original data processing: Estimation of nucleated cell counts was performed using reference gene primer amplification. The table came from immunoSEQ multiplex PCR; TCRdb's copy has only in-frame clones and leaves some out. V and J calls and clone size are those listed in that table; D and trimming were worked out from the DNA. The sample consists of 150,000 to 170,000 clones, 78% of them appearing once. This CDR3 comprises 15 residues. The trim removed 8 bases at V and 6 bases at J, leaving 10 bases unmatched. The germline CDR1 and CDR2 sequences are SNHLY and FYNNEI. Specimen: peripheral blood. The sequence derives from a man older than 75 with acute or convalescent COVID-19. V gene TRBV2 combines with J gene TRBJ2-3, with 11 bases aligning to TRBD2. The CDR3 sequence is CASLAGGPLGDTQYF. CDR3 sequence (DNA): TGTGCCAGCCTAGCGGGGGGCCCCCTCGGGGATACGCAGTATTTT.